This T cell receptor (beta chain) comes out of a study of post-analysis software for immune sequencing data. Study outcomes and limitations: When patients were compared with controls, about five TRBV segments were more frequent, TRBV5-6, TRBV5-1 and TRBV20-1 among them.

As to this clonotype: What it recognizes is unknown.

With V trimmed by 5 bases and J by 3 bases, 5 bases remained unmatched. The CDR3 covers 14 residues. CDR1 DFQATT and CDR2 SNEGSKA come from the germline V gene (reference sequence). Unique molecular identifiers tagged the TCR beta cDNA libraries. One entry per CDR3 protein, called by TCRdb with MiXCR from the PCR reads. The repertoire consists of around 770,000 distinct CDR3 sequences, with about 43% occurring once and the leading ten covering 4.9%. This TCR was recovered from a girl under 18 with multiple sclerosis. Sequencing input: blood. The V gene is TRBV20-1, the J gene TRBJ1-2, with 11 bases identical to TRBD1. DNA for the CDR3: TGCAGTGCTCGGACGGGACAGGGGGACTATGGCTACACCTTC. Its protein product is CSARTGQGDYGYTF.